Presented here are 27 T cell receptor beta chains from one specimen sequenced in a study of blood T cell repertoires in COVID-19. Produced via immunoSEQ multiplex PCR; TCRdb's table is partial and in-frame only. The table includes more than 300,000 clones, about 89% detected once. The specimen sequenced was peripheral blood. The receptors come from a woman aged 30 to 39 with COVID-19, enrolled during active disease.

In DNA, the CDR3 is TGTGCCAGTAGTATAGGGGGGGACAGGGGCAATCAGCCCCAGCATTTT. Its translation is CASSIGGDRGNQPQHF. The V and J genes are TRBV19 and TRBJ1-5; the match to TRBD1 covers 9 bases. Losses at the gene ends were 1 base for V and 2 bases for J; bases not matched to a gene: 3. Germline assignment: CDR1 LNHDA and CDR2 SQIVND (reference sequence). The CDR3 is made up of 16 amino acids.

The CDR3 is CASSRSDRLNEKLFF. Here the CDR3 DNA reads TGCGCCAGCAGCCGGAGCGACAGGCTGAATGAAAAACTGTTTTTT. The chain uses TRBV4-3 and TRBJ1-4; D may be TRBD1 (6 bases). The V gene's germline CDR1 is LGHNA and CDR2 YSLEER. This CDR3 comprises 15 residues. With 4 bases removed from V and 5 bases from J, the gap between germline ends came to 14 bases.

The CDR3 loop is CASSGYGLAGGGEQFF. The CDR3 coding sequence is TGCGCCAGCAGTGGGTACGGACTAGCGGGAGGGGGTGAGCAGTTCTTC. The chain combines TRBV10-2 with TRBJ2-1; TRBD2 aligns across 15 bases. V shed 4 bases, J shed 9 bases, and the junction held 7 bases outside the gene matches. Germline values: CDR1 WSHSY, CDR2 SAAADI. The CDR3 runs 16 residues.

The chain employs TRBV3-1 (or the pseudogene TRBV3-2) and TRBJ1-1; D unclear. Looked up from germline, CDR1 is LGHDT and CDR2 is YNNKEL (reference sequence). The V and J ends lost 2 bases and 0 bases respectively, with 10 bases between them. The CDR3 totals 15 residues. CDR3: CASSQTASVNTEAFF. The CDR3, as DNA: TGTGCCAGCAGCCAAACGGCGAGCGTGAACACTGAAGCTTTCTTT.

This clone was detected once. The J gene is TRBJ2-5, the V gene TRBV19; 8 bases are shared with TRBD1. With 8 bases clipped from V and 1 base from J, the junction kept 3 bases outside the gene matches. There are 13 residues in the CDR3. Germline CDR1 LNHDA, CDR2 SQIVND (reference sequence). CDR3 DNA sequence: TGTGCCAGTGGACAGGGTGTCCAAGAGACCCAGTACTTC. Its protein product is CASGQGVQETQYF.

The CDR3 DNA reads TGTGCCAGCAGCTTAGGGCCAGGAGGATCGTACGAGCAGTACTTC. Its protein product is CASSLGPGGSYEQYF. J is TRBJ2-7 and V is TRBV7-9; perhaps TRBD2 as D (5 bases). The V and J ends lost 1 base and 4 bases respectively, with 14 bases between them. This CDR3 is 15 amino acids long. Germline V gene lookup returns CDR1 SEHNR and CDR2 FQNEAQ (reference sequence).

The V gene is TRBV10-3, the J gene TRBJ2-7, with D perhaps matching TRBD1 (6 bases). The V gene's germline CDR1 is ENHRY and CDR2 SYGVKD. V shed 8 bases and J shed 3 bases, with 14 bases lying between them. CDR3 length: 13 amino acids. As DNA, the CDR3 is TGTGCCATCTCTAACCAGGGGTTCTACGAGCAGTACTTC. Encoded protein: CAISNQGFYEQYF.

The chain links TRBV18 to TRBJ2-7; 7 bases are a match to TRBD1. The CDR3 consists of 15 residues. Per germline, CDR1 KGHSH and CDR2 LQKENI. After removal of 1 base from V and 2 bases from J, the junction contained 5 bases not matched to a gene. This CDR3 reads CASSPRLGGTYEQYF. The CDR3 DNA follows: TGTGCCAGCTCACCACGTTTAGGGGGCACCTACGAGCAGTACTTC.

This rearrangement joins TRBV28 to TRBJ2-7, with a weak D call TRBD2 (6 bases). The germline V gene has CDR1 MDHEN and CDR2 SYDVKM. CDR3 length equals 15 residues. V was clipped by 5 bases and J by 3 bases, with 17 bases between them. The CDR3 spells CASSKQIPGDYEQYF. CDR3 bases: TGTGCCAGCAGTAAACAGATCCCGGGAGACTACGAGCAGTACTTC.

The chain joins TRBV7-3 to TRBJ2-7; D is unclear. The germline V gene has CDR1 SGHTA and CDR2 FQGTGA. The CDR3 runs 13 residues. V gave up 2 bases and J gave up 1 base, with 6 bases separating them. CDR3 in amino acids: CASSLGLSYEQYF. The DNA for the CDR3 is TGTGCCAGCAGCTTAGGCCTTTCCTACGAGCAGTACTTC.

This chain uses TRBV28 with TRBJ2-7; tentatively, D is TRBD1 (6 bases). Germline CDR1 is MDHEN and CDR2 is SYDVKM. Trimming shortened V by 3 bases and J by 1 base, and 16 bases separated the two germline ends. The CDR3 covers 16 residues. The CDR3 loop reads CASSFPGTKRSYEQYF. CDR3 nucleotides: TGTGCCAGCAGTTTTCCCGGGACAAAGCGGTCCTACGAGCAGTACTTC.

The chain recombines TRBV7-2 with TRBJ1-5; D is possibly TRBD1 (6 bases). The V gene's germline CDR1 is SGHTA and CDR2 FQGNSA. The CDR3 runs to 15 residues. The germline V and J ends were trimmed by 1 base and 3 bases, with 10 bases remaining between them. The CDR3 DNA follows: TGTGCCAGCAGCTTAGGACAGGCGCTCAATCAGCCCCAGCATTTT. Encoded protein: CASSLGQALNQPQHF.

This clone was picked up one time. The rearrangement joins TRBV10-3 to TRBJ2-1; 9 nucleotides agree with TRBD2. Germline V CDR1 and CDR2: ENHRY, SYGVKD. V trimming: 6 bases; J trimming: 7 bases; junction bases outside the gene matches: 4. The CDR3 has 13 amino acids. The CDR3 protein is CAISPGLANEQFF. The CDR3 DNA reads as TGTGCCATCAGCCCGGGACTAGCTAATGAGCAGTTCTTC.

The rearrangement uses TRBV7-3 and TRBJ2-2, with 11 bases fitting TRBD2. From germline, CDR1 is SGHTA and CDR2 FQGTGA. The CDR3 has 17 residues. V was pared by 5 bases and J by 4 bases, with 9 bases of the junction left unmatched. CDR3 in DNA: TGTGCCAGCAGCCCGCCGGGACTAGCGGCCTCCACCGGGGAGCTGTTTTTT. Its protein is CASSPPGLAASTGELFF. Combining the CDR3 with reference TRBV7-3 and TRBJ2-2 gives the whole variable domain GAGVSQTPSNKVTEKGKYVELRCDPISGHTALYWYRQSLGQGPEFLIYFQGTGAADDSGLPNDRFFAVRPEGSVSTLKIQRTERGDSAVYLCASSPPGLAASTGELFFGEGSRLTVL.

The chain links TRBV29-1 to TRBJ1-4, with 7 nucleotides matching TRBD1. CDR1 is SQVTM and CDR2 is ANQGSEA in the germline V gene. The CDR3 covers 12 residues. With 4 bases clipped from V and 7 bases from J, the junction kept 3 bases outside the gene matches. DNA for the CDR3: TGCAGCGTTGGGGGGACAGTTGAAAAACTGTTTTTT. It is translated as CSVGGTVEKLFF.

V gene TRBV15 combines with J gene TRBJ2-7; D unclear. V was pared by 3 bases and J by 2 bases, with 11 bases between. Germline assignment: CDR1 LNHNV and CDR2 YYDKDF (reference sequence). The CDR3 has 14 residues. The DNA for the CDR3 is TGTGCCACCAGCAGTAGCCGCCGGCCCTACGAGCAGTACTTC. The encoded protein is CATSSSRRPYEQYF.

The chain is built from TRBV24-1 and TRBJ1-1; D perhaps matches TRBD1 (6 bases). Germline V lookup: CDR1 KGHDR, CDR2 SFDVKD. Trimming stripped 4 bases from V and 5 bases from J, with 10 bases between. The CDR3 is made up of 13 amino acids. The DNA of the CDR3 is TGTGCCACCAGTGACAGGGGTTGGACTGAAGCTTTCTTT. Encoded protein: CATSDRGWTEAFF.

The chain has TRBV7-9 and TRBJ1-2, with D unresolved. The V end was cut by 1 base, the J end by 8 bases, with 14 bases between. There are 14 residues in the CDR3. Germline CDR1 and CDR2: SEHNR and FQNEAQ (reference sequence). The CDR3, as DNA: TGTGCCAGCAGCTTAGTGGCAGATCCTAGCGGCTACACCTTC. The encoded protein is CASSLVADPSGYTF.

The V and J genes are TRBV2 and TRBJ1-5; D perhaps matches TRBD1 (6 bases). V lost 0 bases and J lost 2, with 8 bases in between. Per germline, CDR1 SNHLY and CDR2 FYNNEI. The CDR3 is made up of 15 amino acids. The CDR3 bases are TGTGCCAGCAGTGAAGCTTACAGGGGCAATCAGCCCCAGCATTTT. Its protein is CASSEAYRGNQPQHF.

The V and J genes are TRBV3-1 (or the pseudogene TRBV3-2) and TRBJ2-2; tentative D call: TRBD1 (5 bases). Germline V lookup: CDR1 LGHDT, CDR2 YNNKEL (reference sequence). V gave up 1 base and J gave up 2 bases, with 8 bases separating them. The CDR3 sequence is 15 residues long. Here the CDR3 reads CASSQGGRNTGELFF. Here the CDR3 DNA reads TGTGCCAGCAGCCAAGGGGGCAGAAACACCGGGGAGCTGTTTTTT.

This sequence joins TRBV9 and TRBJ2-7; TRBD2 aligns across 12 bases. V shed 3 bases, J shed 5 bases, and the junction held 6 bases outside the gene matches. Germline V gives CDR1 SGDLS, CDR2 YYNGEE. The CDR3 length is 15 residues. CDR3 in amino acids: CASSALAGGHNEQYF. The CDR3 DNA follows: TGTGCCAGCAGCGCTCTAGCGGGAGGGCACAACGAGCAGTACTTC.

This clone appeared once. V usage is TRBV9 and J usage is TRBJ1-1; weak D call: TRBD1 (5 bases). CDR1 and CDR2 from the germline V gene are SGDLS and YYNGEE. The CDR3 totals 13 residues. Trimming cost V 4 bases and J 3 bases, with 10 bases left between them. As DNA, the CDR3 is TGTGCCAGCAGCCATGGGGGGGACACTGAAGCTTTCTTT. Its protein is CASSHGGDTEAFF. The full variable domain, completed using reference TRBV9 and TRBJ1-1, is DSGVTQTPKHLITATGQRVTLRCSPRSGDLSVYWYQQSLDQGLQFLIQYYNGEERAKGNILERFSAQQFPDLHSELNLSSLELGDSALYFCASSHGGDTEAFFGQGTRLTVV.

The chain carries TRBV21-1 and TRBJ2-1; the table's D call, TRBD1, was not checked against the DNA. TRBV21-1 is a pseudogene. The CDR3 totals 16 residues. CDR3 region: CASSKERDREYNEQFF. The CDR3 bases are TGTGCCAGCAGCAAAGAACGGGACAGGGAGTACAATGAGCAGTTCTTC.

This CDR3 reads CASSYRNEQFF. In DNA, the CDR3 is TGTGCCAGCAGTTACCGGAATGAGCAGTTCTTC. The V and J genes are TRBV6-5 and TRBJ2-1; no firm D call. The CDR3 contains 11 residues. Germline V gene lookup returns CDR1 MNHEY and CDR2 SVGAGI. The V and J ends lost 2 bases and 7 bases respectively, with 3 bases between them.

This clone was observed a handful of times. The V and J genes are TRBV11-2 and TRBJ2-3; 8 nucleotides agree with TRBD2. Germline V gene sequence: CDR1 SGHAT, CDR2 FQNNGV. There are 15 residues in the CDR3. V was pared by 0 bases and J by 3 bases, with 2 bases of the junction left unmatched. CDR3 loop: CASSLDSGTTDTQYF. Written as DNA, the CDR3 is TGTGCCAGCAGCTTAGATAGCGGGACTACAGATACGCAGTATTTT.

This chain uses TRBV14 with TRBJ2-7; 13 nucleotides agree with TRBD2. Germline CDR1 SGHDN, CDR2 FVKESK. This CDR3 has 16 residues. The J segment lost 6 bases and the V segment lost 1 base, leaving 6 bases of the junction unmatched. CDR3 nucleotides: TGTGCCAGCAGCCAAGCCCGGACTAGCGGGAGAACCGAGCAGTACTTC. Amino acid sequence: CASSQARTSGRTEQYF.

The CDR3 sequence: CASRMTTGGFRSPLHF. CDR3 coding DNA: TGTGCCAGCAGAATGACGACAGGGGGCTTTCGTTCACCCCTCCACTTT. This chain connects TRBV11-2 to TRBJ1-6; 10 bases fit TRBD1. V lost 6 bases and J lost 9; bases outside the gene matches: 11. Germline loops: CDR1 SGHAT, CDR2 FQNNGV. The CDR3 spans 16 residues.